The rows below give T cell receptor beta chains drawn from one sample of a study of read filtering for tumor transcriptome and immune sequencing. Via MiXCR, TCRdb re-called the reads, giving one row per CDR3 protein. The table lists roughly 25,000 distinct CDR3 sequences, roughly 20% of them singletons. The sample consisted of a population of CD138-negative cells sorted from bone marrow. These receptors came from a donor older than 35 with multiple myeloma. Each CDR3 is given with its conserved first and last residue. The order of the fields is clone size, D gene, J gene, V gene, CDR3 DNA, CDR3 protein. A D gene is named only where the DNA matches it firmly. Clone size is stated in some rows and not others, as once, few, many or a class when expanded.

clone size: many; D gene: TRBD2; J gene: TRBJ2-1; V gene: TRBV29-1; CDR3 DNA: TGCAGCGTTGACTCCCGACTAGCGGGGGCTAATGAGCAGTTCTTC; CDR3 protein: CSVDSRLAGANEQFF
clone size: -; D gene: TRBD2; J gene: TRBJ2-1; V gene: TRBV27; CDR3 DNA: TGTGCCAGCAGTTTTGGGGTAGCGGGAGCCAATGAGCAGTTCTTC; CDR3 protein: CASSFGVAGANEQFF
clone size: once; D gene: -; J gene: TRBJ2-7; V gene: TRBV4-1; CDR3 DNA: TGTACCAGCAGCCAAGTATTCACCGGGAAATTGGCTGAGCAGTACTTC; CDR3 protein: CTSSQVFTGKLAEQYF
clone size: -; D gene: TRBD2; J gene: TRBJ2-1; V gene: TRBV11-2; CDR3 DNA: TGTGCCAGCAGCCTATCTAGCGGGAGTGCCCTATGGGACGAGCAGTTCTTC; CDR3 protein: CASSLSSGSALWDEQFF
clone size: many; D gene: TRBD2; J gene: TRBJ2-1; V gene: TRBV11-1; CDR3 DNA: TGTGCCAGCAGTGTTTTAGCGGGAGCGCCGTGGCAGTTCTTC; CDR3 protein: CASSVLAGAPWQFF
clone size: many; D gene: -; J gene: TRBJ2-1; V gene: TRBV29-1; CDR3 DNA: TGCAGCGTTGATACAACGGTCAGCTCCTACAATGAGCAGTTCTTC; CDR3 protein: CSVDTTVSSYNEQFF
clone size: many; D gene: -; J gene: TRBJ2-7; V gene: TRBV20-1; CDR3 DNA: TGCAGTGCTAGTATCGGAGACTACAGGCACTACGAGCAGTACTTC; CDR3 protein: CSASIGDYRHYEQYF
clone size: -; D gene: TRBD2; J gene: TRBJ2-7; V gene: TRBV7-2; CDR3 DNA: TGTGCCAGCAGCCCCAGCGGGAGGGCGCCATACGAGCAGTACTTC; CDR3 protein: CASSPSGRAPYEQYF
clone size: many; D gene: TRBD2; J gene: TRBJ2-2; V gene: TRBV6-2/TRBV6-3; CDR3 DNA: TGTGCCAGCAGTTACGCAGCGGGAGAGACCGGGGAGCTGTTTTTT; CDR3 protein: CASSYAAGETGELFF
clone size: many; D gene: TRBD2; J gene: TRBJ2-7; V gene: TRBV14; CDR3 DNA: TGTGCCAGCAGCCAAGCTAGCGGGGTTAAGCGCTACTTC; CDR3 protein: CASSQASGVKRYF
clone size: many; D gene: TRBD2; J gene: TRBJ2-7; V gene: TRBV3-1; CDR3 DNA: TGTGCCAGCAGCCAAGTAGCGGGAGGGCCCTACGAGCAGTACTTC; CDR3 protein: CASSQVAGGPYEQYF
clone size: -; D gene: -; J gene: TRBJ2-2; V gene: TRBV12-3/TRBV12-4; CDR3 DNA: TGTGTCAGCAGTTCCGGGACAACGATCACCGGGGGGCTGTTTTTT; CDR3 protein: CVSSSGTTITGGLFF
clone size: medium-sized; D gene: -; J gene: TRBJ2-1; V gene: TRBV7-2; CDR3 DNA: TGTGCCAGCAGCTATCGACTAGACATATCTTATGAGCAGTTCTTC; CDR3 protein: CASSYRLDISYEQFF
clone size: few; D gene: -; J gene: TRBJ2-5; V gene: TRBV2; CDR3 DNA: TGTGCCAGCAGAAGCGGATCAGCAGGGGCCCAGTACTTC; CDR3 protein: CASRSGSAGAQYF
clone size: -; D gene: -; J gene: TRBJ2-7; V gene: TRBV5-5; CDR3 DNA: TGTGCCAGCAGCCCCGGAGGATACGAGCAGTACTTC; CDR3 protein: CASSPGGYEQYF